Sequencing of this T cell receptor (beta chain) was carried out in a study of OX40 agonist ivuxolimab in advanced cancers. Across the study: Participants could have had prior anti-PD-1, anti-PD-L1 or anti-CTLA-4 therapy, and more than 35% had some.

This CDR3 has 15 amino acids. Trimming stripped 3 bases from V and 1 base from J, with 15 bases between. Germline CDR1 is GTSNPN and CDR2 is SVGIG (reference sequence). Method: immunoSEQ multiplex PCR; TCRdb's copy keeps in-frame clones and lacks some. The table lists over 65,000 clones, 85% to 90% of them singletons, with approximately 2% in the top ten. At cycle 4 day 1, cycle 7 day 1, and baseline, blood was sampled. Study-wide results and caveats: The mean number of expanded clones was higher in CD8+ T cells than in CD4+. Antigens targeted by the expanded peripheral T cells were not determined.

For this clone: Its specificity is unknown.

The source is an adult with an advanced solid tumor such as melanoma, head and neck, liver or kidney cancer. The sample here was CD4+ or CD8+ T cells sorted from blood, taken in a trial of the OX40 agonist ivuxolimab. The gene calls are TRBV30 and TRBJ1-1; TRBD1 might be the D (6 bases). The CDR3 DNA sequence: TGTGCCTGGAGGGGGGCAGGGGCAGGGAACACTGAAGCTTTCTTT. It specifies CAWRGAGAGNTEAFF.